The rows below give T cell receptor beta chains drawn from one sample of a study of cytomegalovirus exposure and HLA in healthy donors. TCRdb's copy holds only in-frame clones and misses some; the assay was immunoSEQ multiplex PCR. Here the sample spans 90,000 to 110,000 clones, 55% to 75% being singletons. Sequencing input: PBMCs. The origin of the receptors is a woman aged 65 to 85 in good health and CMV-seropositive. Each CDR3 is given without its conserved first and last residue. Fields, in order: V gene, J gene, CDR3 length, CDR3 protein.

TRBV5-4	TRBJ2-5	15	ASSSASGGTFQETQY
TRBV2	TRBJ1-1	13	ASTLNRVMNTEAF
TRBV18	TRBJ1-1	11	ASSPLANTEAF
TRBV9	TRBJ2-5	13	ANSALAGGQETQY
TRBV5-1	TRBJ1-5	14	ASSEGGLGGNQPQH
TRBV10-3	TRBJ2-3	12	AISTSGTTDTQY
TRBV4-1	TRBJ2-3	15	ASSQKLAGGSTDTQY
TRBV30	TRBJ1-2	12	AWLVDRGDHGYT
TRBV6-5	TRBJ2-3	13	ASSYSGGGTDTQY
TRBV5-1	TRBJ2-5	16	ASSLVSSGVAEQETQY
TRBV30	TRBJ1-5	11	AWNRGGDQPQH
TRBV7-8	TRBJ2-7	16	ASSLAPASGRVSYEQY
TRBV5-6	TRBJ1-2	10	ASSFQGYGYT
TRBV19	TRBJ2-1	12	ASSSGESYNEQF
TRBV2	TRBJ1-6	13	ASSPSGQDNSPLH
TRBV9	TRBJ1-2	13	ASSVDGRGDYGYT
TRBV7-2	TRBJ1-2	12	ASSADRGNYGYT
TRBV4-2	TRBJ2-3	14	ASSQPGQRTTDTQY
TRBV6-1	TRBJ2-1	12	ASSEFLGPTGQF